Listed below are T cell receptor beta chains from one sample, sequenced in a study of radiation and T cells in renal cell carcinoma. Generated by immunoSEQ multiplex PCR, the TCRdb table keeps only in-frame clones and is missing some. The sample lists about 83,000 clones, over 80% occurring once. This specimen was blood, taken from a patient whose treatment included radiotherapy and nephrectomy. The receptors were gathered from a woman aged 60-75 years with renal cell carcinoma. CDR3s include the opening cysteine and the closing phenylalanine or tryptophan. A D gene is named only where the DNA matches it firmly. The size field is filled for only some rows; it gives once, few, many or a size class.

cdr3_nt cdr3_aa j_call clone_size v_call d_call
TGTGCCAGCAGTGAACCTGGCTGGGGACAGGGGGCATACGAGCAGTACTTC CASSEPGWGQGAYEQYF TRBJ2-7 NA TRBV6-1 TRBD1
TGTGCCATCAGGGACAGGGGCATGAACACTGAAGCTTTCTTT CAIRDRGMNTEAFF TRBJ1-1 NA TRBV10-3 TRBD1
TGTGCCACCCAAGGGAGGACAGGGGGCGAGGGTGACGGCTACACCTTC CATQGRTGGEGDGYTF TRBJ1-2 NA TRBV19 TRBD1
TGTGCCAGCAGTTACTTGACAGGCGGAATGAACACTGAAGCTTTCTTT CASSYLTGGMNTEAFF TRBJ1-1 NA TRBV6-5 NA
TGTGCCAGCAGCCAAGACGCAGGGACAACTGAAGCTTTCTTT CASSQDAGTTEAFF TRBJ1-1 NA TRBV14 NA
TGTGCCAGCAGTACGGGACAGGGGGGAAACACCATATATTTT CASSTGQGGNTIYF TRBJ1-3 NA TRBV6-5 TRBD1
TGTGCCAGCAGTTTACGGACAACTAATGAAAAACTGTTTTTT CASSLRTTNEKLFF TRBJ1-4 NA TRBV27 NA
TGCGCCAGCAGCCAAGATCCGGGACTAGACAATGAGCAGTTCTTC CASSQDPGLDNEQFF TRBJ2-1 NA TRBV4-3 TRBD2
TGTGCCAGCAGTTTTTTTGGGGGAACCGGGGAGCTGTTTTTT CASSFFGGTGELFF TRBJ2-2 NA TRBV27 NA
TGTGCCAGCAGCTTAGGGGGACCTATCAATGAGCAGTTCTTC CASSLGGPINEQFF TRBJ2-1 NA TRBV7-3 NA
TGTGCCAGTAGTATAGCTACAGGCCTGAACACTGAAGCTTTCTTT CASSIATGLNTEAFF TRBJ1-1 NA TRBV19 NA
TGTGCCAGCGCTGACAGGGAGGGGACCTACGAGCAGTACTTC CASADREGTYEQYF TRBJ2-7 NA TRBV6-5 NA
TGTGCCAGTAGTATAAGGCGGGGGCAGGGGGCGACCGAGCAGTACTTC CASSIRRGQGATEQYF TRBJ2-7 NA TRBV19 NA
TGTGCCAGCAGTGAATATTGGGGGTCCGATCTCTACAATGAGCAGTTCTTC CASSEYWGSDLYNEQFF TRBJ2-1 once TRBV6-1 NA
TGTGCCAGCAGCGTAGTTAACGGGGAGCTGTTTTTT CASSVVNGELFF TRBJ2-2 NA TRBV9 NA
TGTGCCAGCAGCTTAGACGGGAGCCTATACAATGAGCAGTTCTTC CASSLDGSLYNEQFF TRBJ2-1 NA TRBV7-2 NA
TGTGCCAGCAGTGACTTGTCAGGGTTTAATCAGCCCCAGCATTTT CASSDLSGFNQPQHF TRBJ1-5 NA TRBV2 NA
TGCAGCGTTGAAAGGGACCCGGGAAACACCATATATTTT CSVERDPGNTIYF TRBJ1-3 NA TRBV29-1 NA
TGTGCCATCAGTAAAATCCCGGGACAGGGAGACCCCGGGGAGCTGTTTTTT CAISKIPGQGDPGELFF TRBJ2-2 NA TRBV10-3 TRBD1
TGTGCCAGTAGACCCCCCTGGGGTAGGAATGAGCAGTTCTTC CASRPPWGRNEQFF TRBJ2-1 NA TRBV19 NA
TGCGCCAGCACTCAAACTCACCTTACCGGGGAGCTGTTTTTT CASTQTHLTGELFF TRBJ2-2 NA TRBV5-1 NA
TGTGCCAGTAGTATCGGAGAGGGGAAGGCAGATACGCAGTATTTT CASSIGEGKADTQYF TRBJ2-3 once TRBV19 NA
TGTGCCAGCAGTTTATGGTATAGGGGGGGCGAGGCTTTCTTT CASSLWYRGGEAFF TRBJ1-1 NA TRBV28 NA
TGTGCCAGCATGGGGGCCTTCTCTGGAAACACCATATATTTT CASMGAFSGNTIYF TRBJ1-3 few TRBV2 NA
TGTGCCACCAGCAGAGGACAGAGCTCCTACAATGAGCAGTTCTTC CATSRGQSSYNEQFF TRBJ2-1 NA TRBV15 NA
TGTGCCAGCAGTTTATTGCACGAGCCACAAACTAATGAAAAACTGTTTTTT CASSLLHEPQTNEKLFF TRBJ1-4 NA TRBV28 NA
TGCGCCAGCAGCTCTCAGACCACGGGACCCGGGGAGCTGTTTTTT CASSSQTTGPGELFF TRBJ2-2 NA TRBV5-1 NA
TGTGCCAGCAGCTTAGAGTCGGGGTCTGGAAACACCATATATTTT CASSLESGSGNTIYF TRBJ1-3 NA TRBV7-2 NA
TGTGCCAGCAGCCCGCTGCTCAGCGGGGGCACAGATACGCAGTATTTT CASSPLLSGGTDTQYF TRBJ2-3 NA TRBV7-3 TRBD2
TGTGCCAGTAGCGACAGGGCGAACACCGGGGAGCTGTTTTTT CASSDRANTGELFF TRBJ2-2 NA TRBV19 TRBD1
TGTGCCTGCCGGGACGGGACTCTCAGAAATTCACCCCTCCACTTT CACRDGTLRNSPLHF TRBJ1-6 NA TRBV28 NA
TGTGCCAGTAGTATCCCAGGGAACTATGGCTACACCTTC CASSIPGNYGYTF TRBJ1-2 few TRBV19 NA
TGTGCCAGCAGTGGAGCCGGAACAAATCAGCCCCAGCATTTT CASSGAGTNQPQHF TRBJ1-5 NA TRBV2 NA
TGTGCCAGTAGTTCCTCCAACCCGCCGGGAAATGAGCAGTTCTTC CASSSSNPPGNEQFF TRBJ2-1 NA TRBV19 NA
TGTGCCAGCTCACCAGCCGCGGGACAGTATAACTATGGCTACACCTTC CASSPAAGQYNYGYTF TRBJ1-2 NA TRBV18 TRBD1
TGTGCCAGCAGTTTCGGGGCGGGGGTAACTGAAGCTTTCTTT CASSFGAGVTEAFF TRBJ1-1 NA TRBV27 NA
TGTGCCAGCAGTGAGAGACAGGGTACCCCAAGAAACGCTTTCTTT CASSERQGTPRNAFF TRBJ1-1 NA TRBV25-1 TRBD1
TGTGCCAGCAGCTTAGGGACAGGGAGCTCCTATAATTCACCCCTCCACTTT CASSLGTGSSYNSPLHF TRBJ1-6 NA TRBV7-6 TRBD1
TGTGCCAGCAGCTTGAACTATGGCTACACCTTC CASSLNYGYTF TRBJ1-2 NA TRBV9 NA
TGTGCCAGCAGCTTGAGCGGGGGAGTGGTAGATACGCAGTATTTT CASSLSGGVVDTQYF TRBJ2-3 NA TRBV5-4 TRBD2
TGTGCCAGCAGCGCGTACAGGTGGGGCTCCGTCGAGAACACTGAAGCTTTCTTT CASSAYRWGSVENTEAFF TRBJ1-1 NA TRBV7-6 NA
TGCGCCAGCAGCCCCACCTCAGGGGCCACCTCTGGAAACACCATATATTTT CASSPTSGATSGNTIYF TRBJ1-3 NA TRBV5-1 NA
TGTGCCAGCAGCACCCACCAGGGCAGCATGAACACTGAAGCTTTCTTT CASSTHQGSMNTEAFF TRBJ1-1 once TRBV9 NA
TGTGCCAGCTTAACCAGGGCTACCCAAACGCAGTATTTT CASLTRATQTQYF TRBJ2-3 NA TRBV18 NA
TGCGCCAGCCCCCCCCGGGTCCGCCGGGAAAAACTGTTTTTT CASPPRVRREKLFF TRBJ1-4 once TRBV10-1 NA
TGTGCCAGCAGTTACTCGGGCAGAGCTGGATATGGCTACACCTTC CASSYSGRAGYGYTF TRBJ1-2 NA TRBV6-5 NA
TGTGCCAGCAGCCCCCGCTCCGGGACAGGGCCGCACTCCTACGAGCAGTACTTC CASSPRSGTGPHSYEQYF TRBJ2-7 NA TRBV7-2 TRBD1
TGTGCCAGTAGTATAACACTGAACACTGAAGCTTTCTTT CASSITLNTEAFF TRBJ1-1 NA TRBV19 NA
TGTGCCAGCAGCCCAAGGACAGGGGGCTCTGGAAACACCATATATTTT CASSPRTGGSGNTIYF TRBJ1-3 once TRBV11-2 TRBD1
TGTGCCAGTAGCCCGGGTAGGCAGAACACAGATACGCAGTATTTT CASSPGRQNTDTQYF TRBJ2-3 once TRBV19 NA
TGTGCCAGCAGCAAAAGGACCCCCTCGGATGGCTACACCTTC CASSKRTPSDGYTF TRBJ1-2 NA TRBV7-9 NA
TGTGCCATTATGAAGAACACTGAAGCTTTCTTT CAIMKNTEAFF TRBJ1-1 few TRBV27 NA
TGTGCCAGCAGAGCAGATGGGGGAGGCTCCTACGAGCAGTACTTC CASRADGGGSYEQYF TRBJ2-7 NA TRBV7-9 NA